This record covers a single T cell receptor beta chain. What it binds is not known. This sample was taken from a study of early T cells in non-severe SARS-CoV-2 infection. Regarding the study as a whole: VDJdb matching, biased toward anti-spike CD8 responses, missed private and CD4 specificities.

In the library, individual cDNA molecules carried attached unique molecular identifiers. One entry per CDR3 protein, called by TCRdb with MiXCR from the 5' RACE reads. The sample includes 48,000 or so distinct CDR3 sequences, about 6% of them seen just once. Trimming removed 4 bases from V and 3 bases from J; junction bases left unmatched: 8. In germline, CDR1 is MNHNS, CDR2 SASEGT. CDR3 size: 15 residues. This TCR was recovered from an adult who was a healthcare worker with PCR-confirmed SARS-CoV-2 infection or an uninfected control (not recorded which). This chain uses TRBV6-1 with TRBJ1-1; 7 nucleotides match TRBD1. The starting material was whole blood, obtained at baseline. The CDR3 sequence is CASSVWGQPYTEAFF. In nucleotides, the CDR3 is TGTGCCAGCAGTGTTTGGGGACAGCCATACACTGAAGCTTTCTTT.